This entry is about one TCR delta chain. The protein that TCRdb holds for this DNA derives from a much larger clone and differs from the translated DNA at residue 5, which likely indicates a read error; the protein shown here is translated from the DNA. TCRdb re-processed the multiplex PCR reads using CATT. The table records about 670 delta-chain clones, roughly 3.1% of them present only once. The source of the sample is a study of gamma delta lymphoproliferative disorders and STAT genes. As for the study in general: At least 50 ng of genomic DNA went into each LymphoTrack Dx TCRG Assay library.

Sequencing used genomic DNA taken from PBMCs of patients and controls. Sequenced patients: median age about 60 years, a few males and about six females. Germline loops: CDR1 GEAIGNYY, CDR2 EKD. The V gene lost 3 bases and the J gene lost 0 bases, with 19 bases spanning the gap. The CDR3 contains 17 residues. The sequence was obtained from a human donor with gamma-delta T-cell large granular lymphocyte leukemia. The sequenced sample was blood. The rearrangement links TRDV2 to TRDJ1; perhaps TRDD3 as D (6 bases). As DNA, the CDR3 is TGTGCCTGTGACGCCGTAGGGGGGACCCCGTACACCGATAAACTCATCTTT. Translated: CACDAVGGTPYTDKLIF.